The following is a T cell receptor beta chain sequence with its context. In germline, CDR1 is LNHDA, CDR2 SQIVND (reference sequence). The CDR3 length is 16 residues. V lost 4 bases and J lost 7, with 17 bases in between. The record originates from a study of cytomegalovirus exposure and HLA in healthy donors. Primers: 60 Vbeta forward and 13 Jbeta reverse. Here immunoSEQ multiplex PCR was the method, and the copy in TCRdb shows in-frame clones only, minus some. The repertoire has some 120,000 clones, around a tenth of them found once; the top ten carry approximately 3%. V and J are TRBV19 and TRBJ1-6, with D unclear. This receptor was identified in a man aged 25 to 45 in good health and CMV-seronegative. Sequencing was performed on PBMCs. DNA of the CDR3: TGTGCCAGTAGTAACTTGATTGAGTACGGGAATTCACCCCTCCACTTT. Its protein product is CASSNLIEYGNSPLHF. Together with reference TRBV19 and TRBJ1-6, the CDR3 gives the full variable domain: DGGITQSPKYLFRKEGQNVTLSCEQNLNHDAMYWYRQDPGQGLRLIYYSQIVNDFQKGDIAEGYSVSREKKESFPLTVTSAQKNPTAFYLCASSNLIEYGNSPLHFGNGTRLTVT.